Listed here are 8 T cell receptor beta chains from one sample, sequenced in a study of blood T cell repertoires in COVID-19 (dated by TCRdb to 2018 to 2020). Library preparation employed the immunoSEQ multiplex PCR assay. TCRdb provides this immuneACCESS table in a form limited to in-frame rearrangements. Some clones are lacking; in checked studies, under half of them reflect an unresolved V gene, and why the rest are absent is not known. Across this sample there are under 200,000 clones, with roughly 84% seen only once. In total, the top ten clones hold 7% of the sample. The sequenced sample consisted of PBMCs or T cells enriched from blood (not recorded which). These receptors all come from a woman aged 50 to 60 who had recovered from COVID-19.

The CDR3 DNA is TGTGCCAGCAGTCGACAGGGATCCTACGAGCAGTACTTC. It encodes CASSRQGSYEQYF. The chain is built from TRBV25-1 and TRBJ2-7, with TRBD1 identical over 7 bases. Looked up from germline, CDR1 is MGHDK and CDR2 is SYGVNS. The trim removed 5 bases at V and 1 base at J, leaving 2 bases unmatched. The CDR3 consists of 13 residues.

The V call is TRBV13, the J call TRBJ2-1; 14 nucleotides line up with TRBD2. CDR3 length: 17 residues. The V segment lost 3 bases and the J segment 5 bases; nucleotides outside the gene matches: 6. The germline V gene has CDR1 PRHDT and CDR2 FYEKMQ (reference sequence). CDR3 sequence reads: CASSFYGLAGGHNEQFF. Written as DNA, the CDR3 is TGTGCCAGCAGCTTCTATGGACTAGCGGGAGGCCACAATGAGCAGTTCTTC.

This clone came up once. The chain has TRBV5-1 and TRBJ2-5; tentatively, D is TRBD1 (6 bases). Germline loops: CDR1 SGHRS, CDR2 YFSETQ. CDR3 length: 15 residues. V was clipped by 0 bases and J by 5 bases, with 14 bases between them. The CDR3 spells CASSLVPGVGETQYF. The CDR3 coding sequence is TGCGCCAGCAGCTTGGTGCCAGGGGTCGGGGAGACCCAGTACTTC.

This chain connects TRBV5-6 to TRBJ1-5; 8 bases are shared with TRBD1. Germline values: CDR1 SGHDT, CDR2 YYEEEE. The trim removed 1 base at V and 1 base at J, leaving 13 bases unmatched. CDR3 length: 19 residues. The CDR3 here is CASSLRGRGLFVSNQPQHF. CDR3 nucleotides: TGTGCCAGCAGCTTGCGGGGCAGGGGGCTGTTCGTAAGCAATCAGCCCCAGCATTTT. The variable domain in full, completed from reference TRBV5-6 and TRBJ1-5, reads DAGVTQSPTHLIKTRGQQVTLRCSPKSGHDTVSWYQQALGQGPQFIFQYYEEEERQRGNFPDRFSGHQFPNYSSELNVNALLLGDSALYLCASSLRGRGLFVSNQPQHFGDGTRLSIL.

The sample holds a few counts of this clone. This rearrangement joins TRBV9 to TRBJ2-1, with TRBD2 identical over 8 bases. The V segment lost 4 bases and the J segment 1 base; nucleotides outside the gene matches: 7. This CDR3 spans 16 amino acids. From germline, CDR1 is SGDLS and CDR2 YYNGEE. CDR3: CASSPTLAGSYNEQFF. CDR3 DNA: TGTGCCAGCAGCCCGACCCTAGCGGGTTCCTACAATGAGCAGTTCTTC.

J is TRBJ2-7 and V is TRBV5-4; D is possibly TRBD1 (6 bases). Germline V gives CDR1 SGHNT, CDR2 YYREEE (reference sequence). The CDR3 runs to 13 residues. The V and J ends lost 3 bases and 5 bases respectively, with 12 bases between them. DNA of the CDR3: TGTGCCAGCAGCTCCCCCCGGGACAACGAGCAGTACTTC. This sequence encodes CASSSPRDNEQYF.

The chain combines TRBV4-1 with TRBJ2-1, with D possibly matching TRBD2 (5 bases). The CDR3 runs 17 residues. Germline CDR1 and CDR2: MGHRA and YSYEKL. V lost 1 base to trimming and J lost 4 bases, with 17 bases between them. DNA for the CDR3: TGCGCCAGCAGCCAAGCCGGGATACCCCTACAGTACAATGAGCAGTTCTTC. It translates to CASSQAGIPLQYNEQFF.

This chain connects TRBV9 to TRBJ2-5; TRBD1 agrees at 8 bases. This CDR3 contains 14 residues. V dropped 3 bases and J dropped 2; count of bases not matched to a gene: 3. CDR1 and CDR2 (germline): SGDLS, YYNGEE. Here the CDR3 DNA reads TGTGCCAGCAGCGCCCGACAGGGGCAAGAGACCCAGTACTTC. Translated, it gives CASSARQGQETQYF.